This T cell receptor beta chain was retrieved from a study of T cells in Graves' hyperthyroidism and ophthalmopathy. This clonotype was counted between two and nine times. The CDR3 carries no conserved terminal phenylalanine or tryptophan, so it likely arises from a read error. The CDR3 runs 14 residues. Deletions cut 8 bases from V and 3 bases from J, with 13 bases between. From RNA transcripts, TCR beta CDR3 regions were amplified. HTBI primers drove first-round RT-PCR of the TCR CDR3. TCRdb independently ran MiXCR on the multiplex PCR reads; one entry per CDR3 protein. The sample lists approximately 480,000 distinct CDR3 sequences; more than 20% were seen once.

What was sequenced was blood. This receptor was obtained from a man aged 18 to 35 with Graves' hyperthyroidism. V is TRBV12-3 or TRBV12-4 and J is TRBJ2-2; no definite D call. The CDR3 sequence is CASLGLRYTGELFS. CDR3 DNA sequence: TGTGCCAGCCTCGGGCTCCGCTACACCGGGGAGCTGTTTTCT.